These 10 T cell receptor beta chains share one sample of origin, sequenced in a study of blood T cell repertoires in COVID-19. The data were produced by immunoSEQ multiplex PCR, yet TCRdb's version contains in-frame clones alone and is incomplete. This table holds around 400,000 clones, over 75% found once. The sample was PBMCs or T cells enriched from blood (not recorded which). These receptors all come from a woman aged 18-30 years who had been exposed to COVID-19.

The chain has TRBV28 and TRBJ2-3; D unresolved. Trimming took 3 bases from V and 8 from J, leaving 9 bases between them. The V gene's germline CDR1 is MDHEN and CDR2 SYDVKM. The CDR3 runs 12 residues. The CDR3 region is CASSLTQGTQYF. CDR3 DNA sequence: TGTGCCAGCAGTTTGACTCAAGGTACGCAGTATTTT.

V and J are TRBV23-1 and TRBJ2-3; 10 bases fit TRBD2. TRBV23-1 is annotated as an ORF whose role is uncertain. V lost 3 bases, J lost 0 bases, and 12 bases stayed unmatched. The CDR3 totals 19 residues. The CDR3 region has the DNA TGCGCCAGCAGTCATTCCTTCCCCCAGACTAGCGGGAGCACAGATACGCAGTATTTT. It codes for CASSHSFPQTSGSTDTQYF.

Only one count was recorded for this clone. V and J are TRBV28 and TRBJ1-2; D remains unclear. The CDR3 runs 12 residues. CDR1 is MDHEN, CDR2 SYDVKM, per germline. Deletions cut 5 bases from V and 2 bases from J, with 6 bases between. This chain's CDR3 is CASSSQNYGYTF. The CDR3 DNA reads TGTGCCAGCAGTAGTCAGAACTATGGCTACACCTTC.

This clone was observed a handful of times. The same CDR3 is also encoded by other DNA sequences in this sample. The CDR3: CASSPGQGWYEQYF. As DNA, the CDR3 is TGTGCCAGCAGCCCAGGACAGGGGTGGTACGAGCAGTACTTC. The chain joins TRBV7-9 to TRBJ2-7; TRBD1 agrees at 9 bases. The junction had 6 bases not matched to a gene; V was cut back by 5 bases and J by 4 bases. Germline loops: CDR1 SEHNR, CDR2 FQNEAQ (reference sequence). There are 14 residues in the CDR3.

This clone has only one observation. The genes are TRBV18 and TRBJ1-2; TRBD1 might be the D (5 bases). The CDR3 is 14 amino acids. Between the trimmed V and J ends, which lost 2 bases and 6 bases, there was a span of 13 bases. CDR1 is KGHSH and CDR2 is LQKENI in the germline V gene. CDR3: CASSPSQGFNGYTF. The DNA for the CDR3 is TGTGCCAGCTCACCATCTCAGGGTTTCAATGGCTACACCTTC.

The CDR3 sequence is CSASKVSGQGSYNSPLHF. The CDR3 bases are TGCAGTGCTAGTAAAGTCTCGGGACAGGGATCCTATAATTCACCCCTCCACTTT. V gene TRBV20-1 combines with J gene TRBJ1-6; TRBD1 matches at 9 bases. CDR3 length equals 18 residues. Per germline, CDR1 DFQATT and CDR2 SNEGSKA (reference sequence). After removal of 3 bases from V and 1 base from J, the junction contained 10 bases not matched to a gene.

The chain carries TRBV7-9 and TRBJ1-5; D gene ambiguous. V was shortened by 8 bases and J by 0 bases, with 5 bases between the two germline ends. CDR1 is SEHNR, CDR2 FQNEAQ, per germline (reference sequence). The CDR3 loop spans 12 amino acids. CDR3 sequence reads: CASASSNQPQHF. CDR3 nucleotides: TGTGCCAGCGCTAGTAGCAATCAGCCCCAGCATTTT.

The V and J genes are TRBV7-9 and TRBJ1-5, with 10 bases aligning to TRBD1. Germline V lookup: CDR1 SEHNR, CDR2 FQNEAQ (reference sequence). V dropped 10 bases and J dropped 4; count of bases not matched to a gene: 13. The CDR3 has 16 residues. CDR3 region: CATTDRGDLRNQPQHF. The CDR3 bases are TGTGCCACCACGGACAGGGGGGACCTGAGGAATCAGCCCCAGCATTTT.

This clone occurred a few times. The V and J genes are TRBV6-5 and TRBJ1-4; D may be TRBD1 (5 bases). Germline CDR1 MNHEY, CDR2 SVGAGI. The CDR3 covers 16 residues. The V gene lost 4 bases and the J gene lost 8 bases, with 20 bases spanning the gap. CDR3: CASSFGAFRVSEKLFF. The CDR3 coding sequence is TGTGCCAGCAGTTTTGGGGCCTTTAGGGTGAGCGAAAAACTGTTTTTT.

The genes are TRBV28 and TRBJ2-7, with 7 bases fitting TRBD1. Unmatched junction bases numbered 10, after V lost 4 bases and J lost 1 base. Germline lookup yields CDR1 MDHEN and CDR2 SYDVKM. The CDR3 loop spans 16 amino acids. CDR3 sequence (DNA): TGTGCCAGCAGTTCTCGGGACAGTACAATATCCTACGAGCAGTACTTC. This gives the protein CASSSRDSTISYEQYF.